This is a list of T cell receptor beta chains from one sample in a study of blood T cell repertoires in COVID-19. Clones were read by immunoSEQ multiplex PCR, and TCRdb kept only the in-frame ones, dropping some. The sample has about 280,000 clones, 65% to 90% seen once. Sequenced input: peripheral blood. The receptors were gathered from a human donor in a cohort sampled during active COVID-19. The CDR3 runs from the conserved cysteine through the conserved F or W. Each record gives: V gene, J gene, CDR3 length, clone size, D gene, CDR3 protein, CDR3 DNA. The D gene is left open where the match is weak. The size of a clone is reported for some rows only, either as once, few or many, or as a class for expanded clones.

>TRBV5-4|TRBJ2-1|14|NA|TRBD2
CASSLARGGDEQFF
TGTGCCAGCAGCTTGGCTCGGGGGGGGGATGAGCAGTTCTTC
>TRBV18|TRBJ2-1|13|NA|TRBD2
CASGTSGSTEQFF
TGTGCCAGCGGGACTAGCGGGAGTACTGAGCAGTTCTTC
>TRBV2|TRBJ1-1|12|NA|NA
CASSETGSEAFF
TGTGCCAGCAGTGAAACAGGATCCGAAGCTTTCTTT
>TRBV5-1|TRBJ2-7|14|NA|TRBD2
CASSETSGSHEQYF
TGCGCCAGCAGCGAAACTAGCGGGAGCCACGAGCAGTACTTC
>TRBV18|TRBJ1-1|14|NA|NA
CASSPSAKNTEAFF
TGTGCCAGCTCACCAAGCGCTAAAAATACTGAAGCTTTCTTT
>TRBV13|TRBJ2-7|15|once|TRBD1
CASSALSTGGYEQYF
TGTGCCAGCAGCGCTTTATCGACAGGGGGCTACGAGCAGTACTTC
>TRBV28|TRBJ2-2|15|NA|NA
CASSQGGANTGELFF
TGTGCCAGCAGTCAGGGCGGGGCGAACACCGGGGAGCTGTTTTTT
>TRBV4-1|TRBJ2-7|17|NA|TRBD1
CASSQQRDSFNSYEQYF
TGCGCCAGCAGCCAACAGAGGGACAGCTTCAACTCCTACGAGCAGTACTTC
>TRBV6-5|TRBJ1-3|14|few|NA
CASSQQPSGNTIYF
TGTGCCAGCAGTCAACAGCCCTCTGGAAACACCATATATTTT
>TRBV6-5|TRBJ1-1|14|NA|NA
CASSYFAEDTEAFF
TGTGCCAGCAGTTACTTCGCGGAGGACACTGAAGCTTTCTTT
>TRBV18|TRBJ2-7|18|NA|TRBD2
CASSPRAFGTSGTYEQYF
TGTGCCAGCTCACCAAGAGCCTTTGGGACTAGCGGCACCTACGAGCAGTACTTC
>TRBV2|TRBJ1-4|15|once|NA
CASQITGTPNEKLFF
TGTGCCAGCCAAATTACAGGGACGCCTAATGAAAAACTGTTTTTT
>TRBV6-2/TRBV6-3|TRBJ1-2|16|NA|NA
CASSYTPAGRDYGYTF
TGTGCCAGCAGTTACACCCCGGCAGGTCGTGACTATGGCTACACCTTC
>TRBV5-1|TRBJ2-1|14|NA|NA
CASRTHYSYNEQFF
TGCGCCAGCAGGACCCACTACTCCTACAATGAGCAGTTCTTC
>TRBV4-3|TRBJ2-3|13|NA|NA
CASSQDGTNTQYF
TGCGCCAGCAGCCAAGATGGGACAAATACGCAGTATTTT
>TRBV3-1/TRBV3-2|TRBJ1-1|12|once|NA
CASSQLRTEAFF
TGTGCCAGCAGCCAGTTACGGACTGAAGCTTTCTTT
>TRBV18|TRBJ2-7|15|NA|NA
CASSPLGTNDYEQYF
TGTGCCAGCTCACCACTGGGGACAAATGACTACGAGCAGTACTTC
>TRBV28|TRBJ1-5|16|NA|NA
CASREGQMASDQPQHF
TGTGCCAGCCGGGAAGGCCAGATGGCGTCGGATCAGCCCCAGCATTTT
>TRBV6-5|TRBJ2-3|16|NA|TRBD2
CASSYSLAGMEDTQYF
TGTGCCAGCAGTTACTCCCTAGCGGGAATGGAAGATACGCAGTATTTT
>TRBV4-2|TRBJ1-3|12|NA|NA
CASSQGSNTIYF
TGTGCCAGCAGCCAAGGTTCGAACACCATATATTTT
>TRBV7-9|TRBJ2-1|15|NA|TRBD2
CASSLREALYNEQFF
TGTGCCAGCAGCTTGCGGGAGGCCCTATACAATGAGCAGTTCTTC
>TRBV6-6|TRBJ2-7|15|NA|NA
CASSYPGVSRDEQYF
TGTGCCAGCAGTTACCCGGGGGTCTCCAGGGACGAGCAGTACTTC
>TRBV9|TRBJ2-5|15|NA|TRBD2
CASSVDAGLVETQYF
TGTGCCAGCAGCGTAGACGCAGGACTAGTGGAGACCCAGTACTTC
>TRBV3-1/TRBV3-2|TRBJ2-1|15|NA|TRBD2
CASSAYPLAGGEQFF
TGTGCCAGCAGCGCATATCCACTAGCGGGAGGTGAGCAGTTCTTC
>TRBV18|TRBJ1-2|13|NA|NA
CASSPSGSLGYTF
TGTGCCAGCTCCCCAAGCGGATCGCTCGGCTACACCTTC
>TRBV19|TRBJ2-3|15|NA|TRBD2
CASSIGAGVADTQYF
TGTGCCAGTAGTATAGGGGCGGGAGTCGCAGATACGCAGTATTTT
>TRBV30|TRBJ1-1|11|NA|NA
CAGDLGVQAFF
TGTGCCGGGGACCTCGGTGTACAGGCTTTCTTT
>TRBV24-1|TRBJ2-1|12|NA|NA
CATRGGGNEQFF
TGTGCCACCAGGGGAGGGGGGAATGAGCAGTTCTTC
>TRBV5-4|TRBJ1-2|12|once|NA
CASSLLGDGYTF
TGTGCCAGCAGCTTACTAGGCGATGGCTACACCTTC
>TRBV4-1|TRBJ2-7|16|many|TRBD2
CASSQDPIAGTYEQYF
TGCGCCAGCAGCCAAGATCCCATAGCGGGAACCTACGAGCAGTACTTC
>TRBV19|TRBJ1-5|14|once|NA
CASSMAGGDQPQHF
TGTGCCAGTAGTATGGCCGGGGGGGATCAGCCCCAGCATTTT
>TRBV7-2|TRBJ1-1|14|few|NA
CASSPQGRRTEAFF
TGTGCCAGCAGCCCCCAGGGGCGCAGGACTGAAGCTTTCTTT
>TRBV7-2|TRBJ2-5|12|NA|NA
CASSLVQETQYF
TGTGCCAGCAGCTTAGTACAAGAGACCCAGTACTTC
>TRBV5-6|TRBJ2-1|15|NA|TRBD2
CASSSTGLAGAEQFF
TGTGCCAGCAGCTCGACGGGACTAGCGGGAGCGGAACAGTTCTTC
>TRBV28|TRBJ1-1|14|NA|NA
CASRNQGINTEAFF
TGTGCCAGCAGAAACCAGGGTATAAACACTGAAGCTTTCTTT
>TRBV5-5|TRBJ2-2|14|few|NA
CASSFGGHTGELFF
TGTGCCAGCAGCTTTGGGGGCCACACCGGGGAGCTGTTTTTT
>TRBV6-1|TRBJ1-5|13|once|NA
CASSEASRQRQHF
TGTGCCAGCAGTGAAGCGTCGAGACAGCGCCAGCATTTT
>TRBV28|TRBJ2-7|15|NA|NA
CASSSPGVASYEQYF
TGTGCCAGCAGTTCCCCCGGGGTAGCGTCCTACGAGCAGTACTTC
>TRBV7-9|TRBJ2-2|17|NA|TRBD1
CASSLVGRQGNTGELFF
TGTGCCAGCAGCTTAGTTGGGAGACAGGGGAACACCGGGGAGCTGTTTTTT
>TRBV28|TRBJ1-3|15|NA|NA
CASTKGGISGNTIYF
TGTGCCAGCACCAAGGGGGGGATATCGGGAAACACCATATATTTT
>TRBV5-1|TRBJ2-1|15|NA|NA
CASMVGPSSYNEQFF
TGCGCCAGCATGGTGGGTCCTAGCTCCTACAATGAGCAGTTCTTC
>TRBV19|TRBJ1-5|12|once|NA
CASHGGNQPQHF
TGTGCCAGCCACGGGGGCAATCAGCCCCAGCATTTT
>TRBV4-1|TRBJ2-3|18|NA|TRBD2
CASSLGLAGGRGTDTQYF
TGCGCCAGCAGCCTCGGACTAGCGGGAGGTCGGGGCACAGATACGCAGTATTTT
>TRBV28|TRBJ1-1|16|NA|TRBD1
CASSSSGGWGNTEAFF
TGTGCCAGCAGTTCCTCAGGGGGCTGGGGGAACACTGAAGCTTTCTTT
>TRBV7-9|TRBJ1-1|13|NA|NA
CASSFSEGRGAFF
TGTGCCAGCAGCTTCTCCGAAGGCCGCGGAGCTTTCTTT